The 18 T cell receptor beta chains below all came from one sample that was sequenced in a study of T cells in localized non-small cell lung cancer (dated by TCRdb to about 2020). The library came from the immunoSEQ multiplex PCR assay. The clones in this table, taken by TCRdb from immuneACCESS, are in-frame only. Not every clone is retained; where verified, under half of the shortfall comes from an unresolved V gene, and the cause of the rest is unknown. For this sample the table gives 40,000 to 65,000 clones, of which around 84% were detected only once. The ten biggest clones cover roughly a sixth of the sample. The material sequenced was PBMCs, taken before any cancer treatment. Receptors originate from a female donor with stage II lung adenocarcinoma.

This sequence joins TRBV5-8 and TRBJ1-5; 7 nucleotides match TRBD1. Trimming removed 5 bases from V and 4 bases from J; junction bases left unmatched: 9. This CDR3 has 15 amino acids. Germline V gives CDR1 SGHTS, CDR2 YDEGEE. CDR3 DNA sequence: TGTGCCAGCAGGGCTAAGGACAGGCAAAATCAGCCCCAGCATTTT. It encodes CASRAKDRQNQPQHF.

The CDR3 bases are TGTGCCAGCAGCAAAGTTGGACAGGGGGTACCCTGTTATGGCTACACCTTC. Encoded protein: CASSKVGQGVPCYGYTF. J is TRBJ1-2 and V is TRBV21-1; the table assigns TRBD1, which was not confirmed against the DNA. TRBV21-1 is tagged as a pseudogene. The length of the CDR3 is 17 residues.

This rearrangement joins TRBV2 to TRBJ2-7; a possible D gene is TRBD1 (6 bases). Trimming removed 7 bases from V and 0 bases from J, with 16 bases in between. Germline CDR1 reads SNHLY; CDR2 reads FYNNEI. The CDR3 contains 15 residues. CDR3 region: CASTGQGLVSYEQYF. In DNA, the CDR3 is TGTGCCAGCACCGGCCAGGGGTTGGTCTCCTACGAGCAGTACTTC.

The chain links TRBV15 to TRBJ2-7; 7 nucleotides line up with TRBD1. This CDR3 has 13 residues. CDR1 is LNHNV and CDR2 is YYDKDF in the germline V gene (reference sequence). The V and J ends lost 1 base and 6 bases, in that order; junction bases with no gene match: 3. This CDR3 reads CATSRGGQREQYF. The DNA of the CDR3 is TGTGCCACCAGCAGAGGGGGACAGCGCGAGCAGTACTTC.

V gene TRBV15 combines with J gene TRBJ2-5; no clear D. The germline CDR1 and CDR2 sequences are LNHNV and YYDKDF (reference sequence). The V end lost 0 bases, the J end lost 7 bases, and 9 bases lay between the germline ends. The CDR3 has 13 residues. Here the CDR3 DNA reads TGTGCCACCAGCAGAGATGACCCAGGGACCCAGTACTTC. Encoded protein: CATSRDDPGTQYF.

The chain couples TRBV19 to TRBJ2-3; D remains ambiguous. The germline V and J ends were trimmed by 0 bases and 2 bases, with 12 bases remaining between them. The CDR3 totals 16 residues. Germline V gene lookup returns CDR1 LNHDA and CDR2 SQIVND (reference sequence). CDR3 region: CASSIDLAVLTDTQYF. CDR3 bases: TGTGCCAGTAGTATAGACCTTGCGGTCCTCACAGATACGCAGTATTTT.

This chain uses TRBV13 with TRBJ2-7, with no clear D. The V and J ends lost 0 bases and 6 bases respectively, with 6 bases between them. There are 12 residues in the CDR3. Germline lookup yields CDR1 PRHDT and CDR2 FYEKMQ (reference sequence). CDR3 protein: CASSLGRAEQYF. CDR3 coding DNA: TGTGCCAGCAGCTTAGGAAGGGCCGAGCAGTACTTC.

This clone showed up just a few times. The chain recombines TRBV6-1 with TRBJ2-3; 14 bases are shared with TRBD2. CDR3 length: 15 residues. Germline V gives CDR1 MNHNS, CDR2 SASEGT. The trim removed 3 bases at V and 4 bases at J, leaving 0 bases unmatched. CDR3 sequence: CASSETSGGADTQYF. CDR3 nucleotides: TGTGCCAGCAGTGAGACTAGCGGGGGGGCAGATACGCAGTATTTT.

About this clone itself: Within the sample, other DNA sequences also encode this same CDR3. The chain joins TRBV6-1 to TRBJ2-5; possibly TRBD1 or TRBD2 for D (5 bases each). This CDR3 has 16 amino acids. Germline-derived CDR1 and CDR2 are MNHNS and SASEGT. Trimming cost V 6 bases and J 5 bases, with 22 bases left between them. The CDR3 bases are TGTGCCAGCAGGGAAACTTTATCCGGGACCCAGGAGACCCAGTACTTC. Protein: CASRETLSGTQETQYF.

The CDR3 spells CASSDRTGVSPLHF. CDR3 bases: TGTGCCAGCAGTGATAGGACAGGGGTTTCACCCCTCCACTTT. The chain is built from TRBV6-1 and TRBJ1-6, with 9 bases that match TRBD1. The CDR3 runs 14 residues. Germline CDR1 reads MNHNS; CDR2 reads SASEGT. Trimming took 3 bases from V and 9 from J; bases not matched to a gene: 3.

Notes on this clone: The same CDR3 is also encoded by other DNA sequences in this sample. The genes are TRBV5-4 and TRBJ1-4, with 10 bases fitting TRBD1. Trimming removed 4 bases from V and 7 bases from J; junction bases left unmatched: 4. Per the germline V gene, CDR1 is SGHNT and CDR2 is YYREEE (reference sequence). The CDR3 runs 14 residues. The CDR3 reads CASSRTGGTEKLFF. In DNA form, the CDR3 reads TGTGCCAGCAGCCGGACAGGGGGGACTGAAAAACTGTTTTTT.

The genes are TRBV9 and TRBJ1-2; weak D call: TRBD1 (6 bases). Per the germline V gene, CDR1 is SGDLS and CDR2 is YYNGEE. The CDR3 extends over 18 amino acids. The ends were cut back, 0 bases at V and 0 bases at J, with 18 bases in the middle. The CDR3 spells CASSVGVQGRSSNYGYTF. The CDR3 DNA is TGTGCCAGCAGCGTAGGGGTGCAGGGGAGAAGCTCTAACTATGGCTACACCTTC.

This clone was recorded once. V and J are TRBV7-6 and TRBJ2-2; 8 nucleotides align to TRBD2. V shed 1 base, J shed 6 bases, and the junction held 1 base outside the gene matches. The CDR3 runs to 14 residues. From germline, CDR1 is SGHVS and CDR2 FNYEAQ. CDR3 nucleotides: TGTGCCAGCAGCTTAGGACTAGCGTCCGGGGAGCTGTTTTTT. This gives the protein CASSLGLASGELFF.

The chain combines TRBV6-6 with TRBJ1-1, with unresolved D. Per the germline V gene, CDR1 is MNHNY and CDR2 is SVGAGI (reference sequence). Between the trimmed V and J ends, which lost 6 bases and 11 bases, there was a span of 25 bases. This CDR3 has 15 residues. CDR3 in amino acids: CASSSGEAQEVRAFF. CDR3 nucleotides: TGTGCCAGCAGCAGCGGCGAGGCCCAAGAGGTTAGGGCTTTCTTT.

The chain uses TRBV2 and TRBJ2-3, with a weak D call TRBD2 (5 bases). Germline V gives CDR1 SNHLY, CDR2 FYNNEI. The V gene lost 3 bases and the J gene lost 6 bases, with 13 bases spanning the gap. The CDR3 covers 14 residues. The CDR3 coding sequence is TGTGCCAGCAGTGAGGGCAGGAGCGGCGATACGCAGTATTTT. It specifies CASSEGRSGDTQYF.

The rearrangement uses TRBV7-3 and TRBJ2-2; no firm D call. V lost 2 bases to trimming and J lost 0 bases, with 10 bases between them. CDR1 and CDR2 (germline): SGHTA, FQGTGA. The CDR3 has 16 residues. The CDR3 region is CASSLFAATNTGELFF. DNA of the CDR3: TGTGCCAGCAGCTTATTTGCAGCTACGAACACCGGGGAGCTGTTTTTT.

This clone was seen only a few times. The V call is TRBV5-1, the J call TRBJ2-5; 7 nucleotides align to TRBD1. The trim removed 0 bases at V and 4 bases at J, leaving 3 bases unmatched. The CDR3 consists of 14 residues. Per germline, CDR1 SGHRS and CDR2 YFSETQ. This CDR3 reads CASSLGQGGETQYF. DNA of the CDR3: TGCGCCAGCAGCTTGGGACAGGGCGGAGAGACCCAGTACTTC.

In this sample, this clone turned up once. The chain combines TRBV11-1 with TRBJ1-2, with 7 bases aligning to TRBD1. The V segment lost 1 base and the J segment 2 bases; nucleotides outside the gene matches: 4. The CDR3 loop spans 15 amino acids. Germline CDR1 SGHAT, CDR2 FQDESV (reference sequence). CDR3 nucleotide sequence: TGTGCCAGCAGCTTAGAGTTGGGACAGAACTATGGCTACACCTTC. Protein: CASSLELGQNYGYTF.